This T cell receptor beta chain was identified during a study of T cell repertoires in cytomegalovirus infection. Study-wide results and limits: HLA-C-restricted CMV-specific TCR beta clonotypes prevailed in the ex vivo response.

The table lists this clonotype with a few counts. The antigen is not known. The CDR3 is 15 residues long. V was trimmed by 5 bases and J by 2 bases, leaving 14 bases between them. Germline V gene data show CDR1 as MGHRA and CDR2 as YSYEKL. In TCRdb, the reads were re-called with MiXCR into one record per CDR3 protein. In the table there are about 280,000 distinct CDR3 sequences, less than 25% of which are singletons. Source: cultured PBMCs, taken from culture after CMV antigen stimulation. V gene TRBV4-1 combines with J gene TRBJ2-3; tentatively, D is TRBD1 or TRBD2 (5 bases each). This clonotype was sampled from a human donor in good health (CMV status not recorded). Some clones in this sample may be carry-over from other donors' samples. CDR3 sequence: CASSGPGRLTDTQYF. CDR3 nucleotides: TGCGCCAGCAGCGGGCCGGGACGACTCACAGATACGCAGTATTTT.